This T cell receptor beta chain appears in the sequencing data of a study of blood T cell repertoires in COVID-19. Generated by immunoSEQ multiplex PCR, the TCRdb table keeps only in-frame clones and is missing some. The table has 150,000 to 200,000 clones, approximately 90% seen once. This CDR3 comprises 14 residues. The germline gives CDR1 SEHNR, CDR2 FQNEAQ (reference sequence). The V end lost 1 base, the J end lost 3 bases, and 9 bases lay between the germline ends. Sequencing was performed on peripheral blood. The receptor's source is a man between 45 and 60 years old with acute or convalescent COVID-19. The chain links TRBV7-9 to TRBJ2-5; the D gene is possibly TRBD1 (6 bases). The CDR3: CASSLVYREETQYF. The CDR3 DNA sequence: TGTGCCAGCAGCTTAGTTTACAGGGAAGAGACCCAGTACTTC. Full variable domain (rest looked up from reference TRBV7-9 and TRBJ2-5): DTGVSQNPRHKITKRGQNVTFRCDPISEHNRLYWYRQTLGQGPEFLTYFQNEAQLEKSRLLSDRFSAERPKGSFSTLEIQRTEQGDSAMYLCASSLVYREETQYFGPGTRLLVL.